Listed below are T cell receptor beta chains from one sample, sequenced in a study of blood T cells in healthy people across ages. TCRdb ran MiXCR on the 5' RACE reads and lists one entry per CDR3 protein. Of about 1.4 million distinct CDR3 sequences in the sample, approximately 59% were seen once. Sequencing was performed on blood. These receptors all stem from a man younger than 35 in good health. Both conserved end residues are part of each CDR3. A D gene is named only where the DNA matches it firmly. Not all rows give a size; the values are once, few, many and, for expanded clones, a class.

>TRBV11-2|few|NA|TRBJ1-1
CASSFLTGEAFF
TGTGCCAGCAGCTTCTTGACAGGAGAAGCTTTCTTT
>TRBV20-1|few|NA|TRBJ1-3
CSAGQQSGNTIYF
TGCAGTGCTGGACAGCAATCTGGAAACACCATATATTTT
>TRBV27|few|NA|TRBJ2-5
CASSDRYQETQYF
TGTGCCAGCAGCGACAGGTACCAAGAGACCCAGTACTTC
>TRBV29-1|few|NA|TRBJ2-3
CSVRKGGSTDTQYF
TGCAGCGTTCGGAAGGGCGGAAGCACAGATACGCAGTATTTT
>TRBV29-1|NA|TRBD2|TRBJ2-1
CSISGGSYNEQFF
TGCAGCATAAGCGGGGGATCTTACAATGAGCAGTTCTTC
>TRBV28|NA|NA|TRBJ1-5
CASLQGNSNQPQHF
TGTGCCAGTCTACAGGGAAATAGCAATCAGCCCCAGCATTTT
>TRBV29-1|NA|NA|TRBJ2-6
CSVEDQGGANVLTF
TGCAGCGTTGAAGATCAGGGGGGGGCCAACGTCCTGACTTTC
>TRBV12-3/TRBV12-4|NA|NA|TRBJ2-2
CASSSSWGTPGTGELFF
TGTGCCAGCAGTTCCAGTTGGGGGACCCCGGGCACCGGGGAGCTGTTTTTT
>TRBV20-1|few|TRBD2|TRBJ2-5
CSANSGGPRSETQYF
TGCAGTGCTAATAGCGGGGGGCCCCGATCAGAGACCCAGTACTTC
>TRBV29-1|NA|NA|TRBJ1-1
CSVVVGPGTEAFF
TGCAGCGTTGTGGTGGGCCCCGGGACTGAAGCTTTCTTT